The 24 T cell receptor beta chains reported below all come from one sample, sequenced in a study of blood T cell repertoires in COVID-19. The protocol was immunoSEQ multiplex PCR, while the TCRdb copy is restricted to in-frame clones and leaves out a portion. The sample includes 150,000 to 200,000 clones, roughly 87% of them seen just once. The specimen was peripheral blood. These receptors came from an older woman with acute or convalescent COVID-19.

The chain links TRBV27 to TRBJ2-2; 7 bases map to TRBD2. After removal of 4 bases from V and 8 bases from J, the junction contained 22 bases not matched to a gene. The germline CDR1 and CDR2 sequences are MNHEY and SMNVEV (reference sequence). The CDR3 sequence is 19 residues long. The CDR3 DNA reads TGTGCCAGCAGTTCCCCCTACCGGGGGGAACCGGCCGCGGCAGGGGAGCTGTTTTTT. This codes for CASSSPYRGEPAAAGELFF.

The chain joins TRBV19 to TRBJ1-4; 7 positions match TRBD1. CDR1 and CDR2 (germline): LNHDA, SQIVND (reference sequence). The trim removed 7 bases at V and 8 bases at J, leaving 10 bases unmatched. This CDR3 comprises 14 residues. The CDR3 coding sequence is TGTGCCAGTACCCAAACAGGGGACGGAGAAAAACTGTTTTTT. Translated, it gives CASTQTGDGEKLFF.

The chain has TRBV9 and TRBJ1-4; D gene uncertain. V was shortened by 4 bases and J by 0 bases, with 4 bases between the two germline ends. This CDR3 region has 13 residues. Germline V gene data show CDR1 as SGDLS and CDR2 as YYNGEE. The CDR3 loop reads CASSTTTNEKLFF. The CDR3, as DNA: TGTGCCAGCAGCACAACAACTAATGAAAAACTGTTTTTT.

The chain combines TRBV18 with TRBJ2-2, with 7 bases fitting TRBD1. V was clipped by 2 bases and J by 5 bases; unmatched bases: 8. This CDR3 has 16 amino acids. CDR1 is KGHSH and CDR2 is LQKENI in the germline V gene. The CDR3 region is CASSPTGDAATGELFF. CDR3 bases: TGTGCCAGCTCACCAACAGGGGATGCAGCGACCGGGGAGCTGTTTTTT. Drawing the rest from reference TRBV18 and TRBJ2-2, the complete variable domain is NAGVMQNPRHLVRRRGQEARLRCSPMKGHSHVYWYRQLPEEGLKFMVYLQKENIIDESGMPKERFSAEFPKEGPSILRIQQVVRGDSAAYFCASSPTGDAATGELFFGEGSRLTVL.

This clone was recorded only once. The chain uses TRBV4-1 and TRBJ2-1; 7 bases agree with TRBD1. Germline V gives CDR1 MGHRA, CDR2 YSYEKL. The CDR3 has 20 residues. V lost 0 bases and J lost 3; bases outside the gene matches: 17. The CDR3 sequence: CASSQESHISSRQGYNEQFF. The CDR3 DNA reads as TGCGCCAGCAGCCAAGAAAGCCATATAAGCAGCCGACAGGGCTACAATGAGCAGTTCTTC.

The chain uses TRBV18 and TRBJ2-7; D is uncertain. This CDR3 comprises 11 residues. Germline values: CDR1 KGHSH, CDR2 LQKENI. Trimming left V 2 bases short and J 5 bases short, with 4 bases between. Here the CDR3 DNA reads TGTGCCAGCTCACCAGTCGACGAGCAGTACTTC. Translation gives CASSPVDEQYF.

The chain is built from TRBV15 and TRBJ1-2; 7 bases are shared with TRBD1. The CDR3 has 16 amino acids. Germline loops: CDR1 LNHNV, CDR2 YYDKDF (reference sequence). Losses at the gene ends were 0 bases for V and 8 bases for J; bases not matched to a gene: 12. This chain's CDR3 is CATSRDGTGTASGYTF. The CDR3 region has the DNA TGTGCCACCAGCAGAGATGGAACCGGGACAGCTTCGGGCTACACCTTC.

This chain joins TRBV5-5 and TRBJ1-3, with D uncertain. The CDR3 runs 14 residues. Germline V gene sequence: CDR1 SGHKS, CDR2 YYEKEE (reference sequence). Trimming stripped 0 bases from V and 7 bases from J, with 11 bases between. This CDR3 is CASSLEEGRNTIYF. In DNA, the CDR3 is TGTGCCAGCAGCTTGGAGGAAGGGAGGAACACCATATATTTT. The whole variable domain, remainder taken from reference TRBV5-5 and TRBJ1-3, is DAGVTQSPTHLIKTRGQQVTLRCSPISGHKSVSWYQQVLGQGPQFIFQYYEKEERGRGNFPDRFSARQFPNYSSELNVNALLLGDSALYLCASSLEEGRNTIYFGEGSWLTVV.

The chain combines TRBV6-5 with TRBJ1-3; D ambiguous. The CDR3 spans 15 residues. CDR1 and CDR2 (germline): MNHEY, SVGAGI. Deletions cut 5 bases from V and 0 bases from J, with 11 bases between. CDR3 sequence (DNA): TGTGCCAGCAGTCAATCCGGGGTCTCTGGAAACACCATATATTTT. Translation: CASSQSGVSGNTIYF.

There are many counts of this clone. V gene TRBV19 combines with J gene TRBJ2-2; weak D call: TRBD1 (5 bases). The germline CDR1 and CDR2 sequences are LNHDA and SQIVND (reference sequence). This CDR3 is built from 13 residues. V dropped 7 bases and J dropped 4 bases, with 10 bases sitting between them. The CDR3 DNA reads TGTGCCAGTACCAGGGTAGGCACCGGGGAGCTGTTTTTT. It codes for CASTRVGTGELFF.

This clone was recorded a few times. The rearrangement uses TRBV5-1 and TRBJ2-5, with D tentatively TRBD2 (6 bases). Trimming cost V 0 bases and J 5 bases, with 20 bases left between them. Germline lookup yields CDR1 SGHRS and CDR2 YFSETQ. The CDR3 spans 17 residues. For the CDR3, the DNA is TGCGCCAGCAGCTTGGGCGGGACTCCCCTCGGAGGGGAGACCCAGTACTTC. Its protein product is CASSLGGTPLGGETQYF. The full variable domain, its missing parts supplied by reference TRBV5-1 and TRBJ2-5, is KAGVTQTPRYLIKTRGQQVTLSCSPISGHRSVSWYQQTPGQGLQFLFEYFSETQRNKGNFPGRFSGRQFSNSRSEMNVSTLELGDSALYLCASSLGGTPLGGETQYFGPGTRLLVL.

The chain has TRBV6-6 and TRBJ2-2, with TRBD1 matching 8 bases. The germline CDR1 and CDR2 sequences are MNHNY and SVGAGI (reference sequence). Losses at the gene ends were 5 bases for V and 0 bases for J; bases not matched to a gene: 2. This CDR3 has 15 residues. The CDR3 region has the DNA TGTGCCAGCAGTCAGGGGGCTTCGAACACCGGGGAGCTGTTTTTT. This gives the protein CASSQGASNTGELFF.

The rearrangement joins TRBV5-5 to TRBJ1-3; D is uncertain. Trimming left V 4 bases short and J 2 bases short, with 16 bases between. CDR1 is SGHKS and CDR2 is YYEKEE in the germline V gene (reference sequence). The CDR3 contains 16 residues. The CDR3: CASSLLSSSAGNTIYF. CDR3 DNA sequence: TGTGCCAGCAGCCTGCTCAGTTCTTCAGCTGGAAACACCATATATTTT.

The CDR3 DNA is TGCGCCAGCAGAACAAGAAAGACGGACAGGGAGAACACTGAAGCTTTCTTT. Its translation: CASRTRKTDRENTEAFF. This chain joins TRBV5-1 and TRBJ1-1; 8 bases agree with TRBD1. Unmatched junction bases numbered 13, after V lost 5 bases and J lost 1 base. CDR1 SGHRS and CDR2 YFSETQ come from the germline V gene. This CDR3 contains 17 residues.

This clone was seen a few times. The rearrangement joins TRBV4-1 to TRBJ1-1, with TRBD1 matching 9 bases. The J segment lost 6 bases and the V segment lost 5 bases, leaving 7 bases of the junction unmatched. The CDR3 spans 14 residues. Germline V lookup: CDR1 MGHRA, CDR2 YSYEKL. CDR3 in amino acids: CASSLQGAGAEAFF. CDR3 in DNA: TGCGCCAGCAGCTTACAGGGGGCGGGGGCTGAAGCTTTCTTT.

The CDR3, as DNA: TGTGCCAGCAGCCCGCTTCAGACCGGGGAGCTGTTTTTT. Translated, it gives CASSPLQTGELFF. The chain carries TRBV2 and TRBJ2-2; D gene uncertain. The germline gives CDR1 SNHLY, CDR2 FYNNEI. The CDR3 totals 13 residues. V lost 6 bases, J lost 5 bases, and 10 bases lay in between.

The J gene is TRBJ2-1, the V gene TRBV7-3, with D maybe TRBD2 (6 bases). V lost 4 bases, J lost 7 bases, and 17 bases lay in between. Germline CDR1 and CDR2: SGHTA and FQGTGA. The CDR3 extends over 15 amino acids. The CDR3 nucleotides are TGTGCCAGCAGCTCTAACGTCGGGGGTTTGAATGAGCAGTTCTTC. Translated: CASSSNVGGLNEQFF.

This chain uses TRBV18 with TRBJ2-2; 8 bases agree with TRBD2. The CDR3 contains 16 residues. Germline CDR1 KGHSH, CDR2 LQKENI. V shed 3 bases, J shed 0 bases, and the junction held 3 bases outside the gene matches. The CDR3 coding sequence is TGTGCCAGCTCACCTAGCGGGACCCCGAACACCGGGGAGCTGTTTTTT. The encoded protein is CASSPSGTPNTGELFF.

V is TRBV20-1 and J is TRBJ2-5, with TRBD2 identical over 7 bases. Germline trimming cut 3 bases from V and 2 bases from J; bases unmatched to any gene: 9. CDR1 and CDR2 from the germline V gene are DFQATT and SNEGSKA (reference sequence). The CDR3 totals 15 residues. CDR3 sequence reads: CSASTRGVLQETQYF. As DNA, the CDR3 is TGCAGTGCTAGTACTCGGGGGGTTCTTCAAGAGACCCAGTACTTC.

This chain links TRBV7-6 with TRBJ2-2, with 14 positions matching TRBD2. The germline V gene encodes CDR1 SGHVS and CDR2 FNYEAQ. V was clipped by 5 bases and J by 1 base; unmatched bases: 6. The CDR3 has 18 amino acids. The CDR3 DNA reads TGTGCCAGCAGCCCGGGACTAGCGGGGGCTTTGAACACCGGGGAGCTGTTTTTT. Translated: CASSPGLAGALNTGELFF.

The chain combines TRBV30 with TRBJ1-3, with D perhaps matching TRBD1 (6 bases). The CDR3 consists of 12 residues. Trimming took 3 bases from V and 9 from J, leaving 12 bases between them. The germline V gene encodes CDR1 GTSNPN and CDR2 SVGIG (reference sequence). The CDR3 region is CAWSSFRGTIYF. CDR3 DNA sequence: TGTGCCTGGAGCAGTTTCAGGGGCACCATATATTTT.

The chain couples TRBV10-3 to TRBJ2-6; 15 nucleotides line up with TRBD2. CDR1 and CDR2 (germline): ENHRY, SYGVKD. J was trimmed by 2 bases and V by 0 bases; bases with no gene match: 8. There are 21 residues in the CDR3. CDR3 sequence (DNA): TGTGCCATCAGTGAGTCCCATCGCGGACTAGCGGGAGGGCCTGGGGCCAACGTCCTGACTTTC. It is translated as CAISESHRGLAGGPGANVLTF.

V and J are TRBV5-5 and TRBJ2-3; the D gene is possibly TRBD1 (6 bases). The CDR3 contains 12 residues. Germline assignment: CDR1 SGHKS and CDR2 YYEKEE (reference sequence). V was clipped by 3 bases and J by 5 bases, with 7 bases between them. CDR3 amino acids: CASSWTEDTQYF. DNA for the CDR3: TGTGCCAGCAGCTGGACAGAAGATACGCAGTATTTT.

This clone was detected only once. The V call is TRBV6-2 or TRBV6-3, the J call TRBJ2-1, with D possibly TRBD2 on 5 matching bases. There are 13 residues in the CDR3. Per the germline V gene, CDR1 is MNHEY and CDR2 is SVGEGT. V lost 2 bases and J 11 bases, leaving 13 bases between the germline ends. In DNA, the CDR3 is TGTGCCAGCAGTTACGTCCCTATGACTAAGCAGTTCTTC. Protein sequence: CASSYVPMTKQFF.